These 10 T cell receptor beta chains share one sample of origin, sequenced in a study of T cells in Graves' hyperthyroidism and ophthalmopathy. Template material for amplifying TCR beta CDR3 regions consisted of RNA transcripts. A first-round RT-PCR of the TCR CDR3 used the HTBI primer set. In TCRdb, the multiplex PCR reads were re-called with MiXCR into one record per CDR3 protein. Of 350,000 to 400,000 distinct CDR3 sequences listed, roughly 14% were seen once; the top ten hold about 10%. Source material: blood. Receptors originate from an older woman with Graves' hyperthyroidism.

This chain connects TRBV20-1 to TRBJ1-2, with D unclear. Trimming took off 5 bases at V and 3 bases at J, with 4 bases between the two ends. The germline gives CDR1 DFQATT, CDR2 SNEGSKA (reference sequence). The CDR3 length is 10 residues. CDR3: CSAGHYGYTF. CDR3 bases: TGCAGTGCTGGACACTATGGCTACACCTTC.

The gene calls are TRBV19 and TRBJ2-3, with D perhaps given as TRBD1 or TRBD2 (5 bases each). The germline V gene has CDR1 LNHDA and CDR2 SQIVND (reference sequence). There are 13 residues in the CDR3. Trimming removed 2 bases at V and 5 bases at J, with 8 bases between. The CDR3 here is CASSIQGRDTQYF. CDR3 DNA: TGTGCCAGTAGTATACAGGGACGAGATACGCAGTATTTT.

This clonotype was counted at least ten times. The chain is built from TRBV10-1 and TRBJ2-1; 8 bases map to TRBD2. Germline values: CDR1 WNHNN, CDR2 SYGVQD (reference sequence). After removal of 6 bases from V and 9 bases from J, the junction contained 7 bases not matched to a gene. The CDR3 covers 13 residues. The CDR3 nucleotides are TGCGCCAGCAGCGCAGCGGGAGTGGGTGAGCAGTTCTTC. Translation: CASSAAGVGEQFF.

The rearrangement links TRBV14 to TRBJ2-5; unclear D gene. Germline V gene sequence: CDR1 SGHDN, CDR2 FVKESK. The CDR3 totals 16 residues. Trimming removed 3 bases from V and 2 bases from J, with 16 bases in between. The CDR3 coding sequence is TGTGCCAGCAGCCACGGGCTACTTGCGACTCAAGAGACCCAGTACTTC. This translates into CASSHGLLATQETQYF.

The chain couples TRBV19 to TRBJ1-1; tentatively, D is TRBD1 (5 bases). The CDR3 extends over 13 amino acids. V was clipped by 3 bases and J by 5 bases, with 10 bases between them. CDR1 LNHDA and CDR2 SQIVND come from the germline V gene (reference sequence). DNA of the CDR3: TGTGCCAGTAGTATTCGGGGGAGGACTGAAGCTTTCTTT. It yields the protein CASSIRGRTEAFF.

This clonotype was detected ten times or more. The chain links TRBV27 to TRBJ2-7; TRBD2 matches at 12 bases. The CDR3 contains 16 residues. J lost 6 bases, V lost 1 base, and 7 bases had no gene match. Germline V gene data show CDR1 as MNHEY and CDR2 as SMNVEV (reference sequence). CDR3 residues: CASSLLTSGRNIEQYF. CDR3 sequence (DNA): TGTGCCAGCAGTTTATTAACTAGCGGGAGGAACATCGAGCAGTACTTC.

As regards this clonotype: This may arise from a read error, as a much more abundant clone is one base away. The chain employs TRBV6-2 or TRBV6-3 and TRBJ2-7; the D is unclear. This CDR3 comprises 15 residues. Germline assignment: CDR1 MNHEY and CDR2 SVGEGT. DNA of the CDR3: TGTGTCAGCAGTTACTCTTACGGGCCTACCTACGAGCAGTACTTC. It encodes CVSSYSYGPTYEQYF.

This clonotype was recorded at least ten times. CDR3 coding DNA: TGTGCCAGCAGCTCGCTTAGCACAGATACGCAGTATTTT. Its translation: CASSSLSTDTQYF. The rearrangement links TRBV12-3 or TRBV12-4 to TRBJ2-3, with D uncertain. This CDR3 has 13 residues. V gave up 6 bases and J gave up 0 bases, with 7 bases separating them.

This clonotype was counted many times. The CDR3 DNA sequence: TGTGCCTGGAGTCCATCTCTCATCGCGGGACACAATGAGCAGTTCTTC. It specifies CAWSPSLIAGHNEQFF. V usage is TRBV30 and J usage is TRBJ2-1; D possibly corresponds to TRBD2 (6 bases). This CDR3 has 16 amino acids. Trimming pared 2 bases from V and 5 bases from J, leaving 19 bases between. The V gene's germline CDR1 is GTSNPN and CDR2 SVGIG (reference sequence).

This chain links TRBV12-3 or TRBV12-4 with TRBJ2-1; 10 nucleotides match TRBD2. The CDR3 is made up of 16 amino acids. Losses at the gene ends were 6 bases for V and 7 bases for J; bases not matched to a gene: 12. The CDR3 reads CASRVASGRAQNEQFF. In DNA form, the CDR3 reads TGTGCCAGCAGGGTTGCGAGCGGGAGGGCCCAGAATGAGCAGTTCTTC.